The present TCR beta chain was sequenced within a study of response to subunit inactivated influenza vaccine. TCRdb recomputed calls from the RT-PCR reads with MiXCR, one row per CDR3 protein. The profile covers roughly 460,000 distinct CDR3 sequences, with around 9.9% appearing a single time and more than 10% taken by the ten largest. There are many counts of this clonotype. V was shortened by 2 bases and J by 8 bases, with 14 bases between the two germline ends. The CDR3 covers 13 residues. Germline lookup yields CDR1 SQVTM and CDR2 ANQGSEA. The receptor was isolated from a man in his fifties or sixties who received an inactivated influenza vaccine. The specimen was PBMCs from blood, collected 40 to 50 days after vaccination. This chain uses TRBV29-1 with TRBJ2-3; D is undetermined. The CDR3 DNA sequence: TGCAGCGTTGAACATCAGGATCCCGGTACGCAGTATTTT. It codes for CSVEHQDPGTQYF.